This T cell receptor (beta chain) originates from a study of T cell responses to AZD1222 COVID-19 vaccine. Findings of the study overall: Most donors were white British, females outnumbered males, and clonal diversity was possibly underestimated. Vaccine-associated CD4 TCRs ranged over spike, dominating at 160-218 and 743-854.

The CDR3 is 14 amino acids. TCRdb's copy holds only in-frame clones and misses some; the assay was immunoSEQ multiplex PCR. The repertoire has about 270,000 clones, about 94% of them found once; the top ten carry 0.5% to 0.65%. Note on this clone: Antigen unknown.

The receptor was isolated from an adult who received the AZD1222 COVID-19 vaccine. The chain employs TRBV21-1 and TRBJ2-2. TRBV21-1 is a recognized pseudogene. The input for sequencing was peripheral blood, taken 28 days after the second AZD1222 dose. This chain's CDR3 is CASREGMNTGELFF. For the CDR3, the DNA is TGTGCCAGCAGGGAAGGGATGAACACCGGGGAGCTGTTTTTT.